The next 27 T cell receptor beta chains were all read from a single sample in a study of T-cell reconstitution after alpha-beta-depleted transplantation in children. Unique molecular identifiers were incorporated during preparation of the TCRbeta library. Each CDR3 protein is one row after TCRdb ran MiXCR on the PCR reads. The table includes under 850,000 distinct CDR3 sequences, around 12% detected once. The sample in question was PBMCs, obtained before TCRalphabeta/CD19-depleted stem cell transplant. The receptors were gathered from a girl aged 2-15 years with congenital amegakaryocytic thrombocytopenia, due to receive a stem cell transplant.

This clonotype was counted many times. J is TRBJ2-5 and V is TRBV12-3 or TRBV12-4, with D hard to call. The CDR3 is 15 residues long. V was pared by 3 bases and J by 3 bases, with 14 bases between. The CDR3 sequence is CASSFWAETKETQYF. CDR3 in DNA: TGTGCCAGCAGTTTTTGGGCGGAAACGAAAGAGACCCAGTACTTC.

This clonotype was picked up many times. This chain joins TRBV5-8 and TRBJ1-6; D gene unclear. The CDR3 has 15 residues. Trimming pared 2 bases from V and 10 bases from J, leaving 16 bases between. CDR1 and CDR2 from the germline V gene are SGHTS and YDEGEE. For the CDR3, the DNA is TGTGCCAGCAGCTTCGTTAGGAGGCCGGGATCACCCCTCCACTTT. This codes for CASSFVRRPGSPLHF.

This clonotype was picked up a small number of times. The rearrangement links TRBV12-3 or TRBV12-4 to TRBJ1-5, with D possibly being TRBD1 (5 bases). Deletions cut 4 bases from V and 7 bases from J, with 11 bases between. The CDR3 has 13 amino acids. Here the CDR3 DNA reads TGTGCCAGCAGTTATTTCGGGGGGCAGCCCCAGCATTTT. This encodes CASSYFGGQPQHF.

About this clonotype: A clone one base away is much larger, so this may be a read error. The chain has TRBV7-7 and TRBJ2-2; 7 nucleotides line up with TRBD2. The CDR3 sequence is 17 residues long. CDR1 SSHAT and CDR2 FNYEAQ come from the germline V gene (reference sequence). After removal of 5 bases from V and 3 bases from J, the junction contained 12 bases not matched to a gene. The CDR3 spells CASSPSLLAGDTGELFF. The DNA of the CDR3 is TGTGCCAGCAGCCCAAGTCTGTTGGCGGGAGACACCGGGGAGCTGTTTTTT.

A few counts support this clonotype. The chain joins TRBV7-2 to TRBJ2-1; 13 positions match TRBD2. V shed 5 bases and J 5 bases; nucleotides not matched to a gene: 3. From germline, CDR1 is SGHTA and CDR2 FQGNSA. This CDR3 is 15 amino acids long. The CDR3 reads CASSNGLAGDNEQFF. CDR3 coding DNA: TGTGCCAGCAGCAACGGACTAGCGGGAGACAATGAGCAGTTCTTC.

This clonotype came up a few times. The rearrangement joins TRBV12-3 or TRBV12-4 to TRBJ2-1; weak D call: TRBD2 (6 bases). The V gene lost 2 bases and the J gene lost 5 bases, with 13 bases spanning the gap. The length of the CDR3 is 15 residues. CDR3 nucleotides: TGTGCCAGCAGTTTATCGGCTAGCGCCCACAATGAGCAGTTCTTC. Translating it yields CASSLSASAHNEQFF.

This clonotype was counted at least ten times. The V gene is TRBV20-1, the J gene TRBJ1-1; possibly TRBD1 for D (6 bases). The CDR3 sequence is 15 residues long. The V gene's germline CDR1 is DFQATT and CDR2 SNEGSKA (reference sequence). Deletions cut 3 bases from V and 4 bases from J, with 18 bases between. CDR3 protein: CSASGWGLGGTEAFF. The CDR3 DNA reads TGCAGTGCTAGCGGGTGGGGGCTCGGGGGCACTGAAGCTTTCTTT.

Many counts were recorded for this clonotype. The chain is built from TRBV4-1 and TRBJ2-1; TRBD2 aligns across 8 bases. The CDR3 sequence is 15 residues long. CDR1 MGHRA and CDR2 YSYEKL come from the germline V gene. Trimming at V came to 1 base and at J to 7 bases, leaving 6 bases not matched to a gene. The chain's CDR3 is CASSQGAGARNEQFF. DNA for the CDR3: TGCGCCAGCAGCCAAGGAGCGGGAGCTCGAAATGAGCAGTTCTTC.

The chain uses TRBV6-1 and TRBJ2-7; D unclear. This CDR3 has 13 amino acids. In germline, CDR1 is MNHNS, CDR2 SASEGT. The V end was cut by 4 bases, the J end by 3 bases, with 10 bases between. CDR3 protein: CASSGAGGYEQYF. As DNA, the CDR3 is TGTGCCAGCAGTGGGGCAGGCGGCTACGAGCAGTACTTC.

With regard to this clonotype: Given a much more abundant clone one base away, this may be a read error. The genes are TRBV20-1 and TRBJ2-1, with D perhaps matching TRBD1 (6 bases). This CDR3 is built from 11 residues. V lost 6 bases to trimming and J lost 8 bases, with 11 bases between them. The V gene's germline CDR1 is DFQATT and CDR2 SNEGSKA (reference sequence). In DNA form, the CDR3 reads TGCAGTGCCAGGGGCTTCGATGAGCAGTTCTTC. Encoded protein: CSARGFDEQFF.

The CDR3 nucleotides are TGTGCCATCAGTGAGGAATTAGCGGGAGTGAATGAGCAGTTCTTC. Translating gives CAISEELAGVNEQFF. This chain joins TRBV10-3 and TRBJ2-1; 9 positions match TRBD2. Germline V gene lookup returns CDR1 ENHRY and CDR2 SYGVKD. After removal of 2 bases from V and 7 bases from J, the junction contained 6 bases not matched to a gene. CDR3 length: 15 residues.

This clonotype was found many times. The CDR3: CSAREEGGSSPLHF. CDR3 coding DNA: TGCAGTGCTAGAGAGGAAGGTGGAAGTTCACCCCTCCACTTT. The chain employs TRBV20-1 and TRBJ1-6; the D is unclear. Per the germline V gene, CDR1 is DFQATT and CDR2 is SNEGSKA (reference sequence). With 0 bases removed from V and 9 bases from J, the gap between germline ends came to 12 bases. The CDR3 runs 14 residues.

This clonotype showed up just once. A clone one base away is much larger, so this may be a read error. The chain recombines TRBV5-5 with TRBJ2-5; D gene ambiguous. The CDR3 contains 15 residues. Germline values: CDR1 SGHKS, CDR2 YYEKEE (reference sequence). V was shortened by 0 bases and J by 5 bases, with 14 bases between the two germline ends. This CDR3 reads CASSLATLMLETQYF. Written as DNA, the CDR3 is TGTGCCAGCAGCTTGGCGACCCTCATGTTGGAGACCCAGTACTTC.

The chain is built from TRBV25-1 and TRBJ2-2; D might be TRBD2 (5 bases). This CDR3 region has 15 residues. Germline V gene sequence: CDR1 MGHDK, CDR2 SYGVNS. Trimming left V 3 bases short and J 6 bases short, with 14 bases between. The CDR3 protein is CASSDQKGAPGELFF. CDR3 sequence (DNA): TGTGCCAGCAGTGATCAGAAGGGAGCCCCCGGGGAGCTGTTTTTT.

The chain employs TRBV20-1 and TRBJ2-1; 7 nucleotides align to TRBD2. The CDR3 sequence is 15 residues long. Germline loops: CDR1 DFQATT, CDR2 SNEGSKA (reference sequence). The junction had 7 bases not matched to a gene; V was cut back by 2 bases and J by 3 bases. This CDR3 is CSARWEGAVYNEQFF. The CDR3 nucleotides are TGCAGTGCTAGATGGGAGGGAGCGGTCTACAATGAGCAGTTCTTC.

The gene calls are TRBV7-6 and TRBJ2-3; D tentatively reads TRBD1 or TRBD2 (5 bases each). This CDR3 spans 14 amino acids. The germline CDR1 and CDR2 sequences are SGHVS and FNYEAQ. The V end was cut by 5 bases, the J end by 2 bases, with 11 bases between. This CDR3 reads CASSPGPDTDTQYF. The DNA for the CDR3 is TGTGCCAGCAGCCCGGGACCGGACACAGATACGCAGTATTTT.

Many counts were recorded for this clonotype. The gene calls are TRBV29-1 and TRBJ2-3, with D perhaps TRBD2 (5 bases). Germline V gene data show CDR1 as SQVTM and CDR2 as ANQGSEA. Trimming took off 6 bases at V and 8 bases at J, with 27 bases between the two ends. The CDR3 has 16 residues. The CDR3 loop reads CSVPKYGDKPEGTQYF. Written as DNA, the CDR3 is TGCAGCGTACCGAAATACGGGGATAAGCCAGAAGGTACGCAGTATTTT.

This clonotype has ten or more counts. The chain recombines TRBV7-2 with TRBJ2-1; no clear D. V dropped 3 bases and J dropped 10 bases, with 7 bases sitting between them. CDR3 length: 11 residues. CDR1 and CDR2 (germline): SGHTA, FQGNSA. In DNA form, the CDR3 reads TGTGCCAGCAGCTTTATGGGCGAGCAGTTCTTC. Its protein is CASSFMGEQFF.

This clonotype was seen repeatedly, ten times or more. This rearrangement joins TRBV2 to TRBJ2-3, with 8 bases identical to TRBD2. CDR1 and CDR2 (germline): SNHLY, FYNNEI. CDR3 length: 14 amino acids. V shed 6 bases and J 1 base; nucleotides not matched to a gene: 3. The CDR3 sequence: CASSETSGTDTQYF. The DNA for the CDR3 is TGTGCCAGCAGCGAGACTAGCGGCACAGATACGCAGTATTTT.

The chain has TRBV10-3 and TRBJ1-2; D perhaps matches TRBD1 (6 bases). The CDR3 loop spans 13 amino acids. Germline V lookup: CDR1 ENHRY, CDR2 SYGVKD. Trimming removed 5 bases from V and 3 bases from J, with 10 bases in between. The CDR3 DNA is TGTGCCATCAGTCGGGACAAGGACTATGGCTACACCTTC. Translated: CAISRDKDYGYTF.

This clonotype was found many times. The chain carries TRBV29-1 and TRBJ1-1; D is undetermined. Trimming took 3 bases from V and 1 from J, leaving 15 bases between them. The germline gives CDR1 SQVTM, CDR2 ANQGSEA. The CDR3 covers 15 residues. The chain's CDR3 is CSVEVSTIENTEAFF. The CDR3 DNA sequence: TGCAGCGTTGAGGTCAGCACAATAGAGAACACTGAAGCTTTCTTT.

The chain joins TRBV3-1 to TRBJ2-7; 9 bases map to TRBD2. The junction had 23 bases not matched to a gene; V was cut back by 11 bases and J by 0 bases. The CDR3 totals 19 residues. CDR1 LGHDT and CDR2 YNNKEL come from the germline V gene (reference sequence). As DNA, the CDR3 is TGTGCCTCCTCCCCCTCCGGTGGCGGGAGGGCCTCGAACTCCTACGAGCAGTACTTC. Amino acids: CASSPSGGGRASNSYEQYF.

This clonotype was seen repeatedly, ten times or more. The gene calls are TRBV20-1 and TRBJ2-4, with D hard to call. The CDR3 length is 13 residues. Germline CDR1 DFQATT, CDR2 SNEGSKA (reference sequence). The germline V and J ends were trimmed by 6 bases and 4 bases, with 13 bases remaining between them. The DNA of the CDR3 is TGCAGTGCCCCGACATACGCAAAAAACATTCAGTACTTC. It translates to CSAPTYAKNIQYF.

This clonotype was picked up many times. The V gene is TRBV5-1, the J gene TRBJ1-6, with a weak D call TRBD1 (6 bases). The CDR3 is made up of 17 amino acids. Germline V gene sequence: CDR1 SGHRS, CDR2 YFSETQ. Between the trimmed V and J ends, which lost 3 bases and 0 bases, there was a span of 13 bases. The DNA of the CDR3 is TGCGCCAGCAGCTGGGACACTCCGGACTCCTATAATTCACCCCTCCACTTT. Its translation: CASSWDTPDSYNSPLHF.

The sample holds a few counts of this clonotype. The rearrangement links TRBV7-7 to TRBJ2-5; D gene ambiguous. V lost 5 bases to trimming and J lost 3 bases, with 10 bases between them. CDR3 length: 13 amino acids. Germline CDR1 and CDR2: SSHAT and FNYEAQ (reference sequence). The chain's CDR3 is CASSRTQKETQYF. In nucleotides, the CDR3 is TGTGCCAGCAGCCGGACCCAAAAAGAGACCCAGTACTTC.

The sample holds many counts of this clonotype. This CDR3 is CSASLGGGPPDTQYF. Written as DNA, the CDR3 is TGCAGTGCTAGTTTGGGGGGAGGCCCCCCAGATACGCAGTATTTT. The chain combines TRBV20-1 with TRBJ2-3; the D gene is possibly TRBD2 (6 bases). The CDR3 has 15 residues. Germline lookup yields CDR1 DFQATT and CDR2 SNEGSKA (reference sequence). V shed 3 bases and J shed 4 bases, with 17 bases lying between them.

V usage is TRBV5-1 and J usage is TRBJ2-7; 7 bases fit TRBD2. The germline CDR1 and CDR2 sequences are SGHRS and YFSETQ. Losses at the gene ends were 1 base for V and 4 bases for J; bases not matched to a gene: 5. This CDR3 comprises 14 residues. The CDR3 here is CASSLRGRAYEQYF. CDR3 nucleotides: TGCGCCAGCAGCTTGCGTGGGAGGGCTTACGAGCAGTACTTC.